This T cell receptor beta chain was profiled in a study of T cells in Graves' hyperthyroidism and ophthalmopathy. Study-level background: Any treatment followed the collection of peripheral blood at initial diagnosis.

Hyperthyroidism, newly diagnosed and lasting under 2 months, affected patients aged 18 to 65. Only a few counts were recorded for this clonotype. RNA transcripts were the template for amplifying TCR beta CDR3 regions. TCR CDR3 underwent first-round RT-PCR with the HTBI primer set. Via MiXCR, TCRdb re-called the multiplex PCR reads, giving one row per CDR3 protein. The repertoire holds fewer than 700,000 distinct CDR3 sequences, with 15% to 20% as singletons. This CDR3 is 14 amino acids long. The V gene lost 6 bases and the J gene lost 1 base, with 10 bases spanning the gap. Sequenced: blood. J is TRBJ1-5 and V is TRBV12-3 or TRBV12-4, with D perhaps matching TRBD1 (5 bases). The receptor was derived from a woman younger than 45 with Graves' hyperthyroidism. CDR3 residues: CASRWGESNQPQHF. In nucleotides, the CDR3 is TGTGCCAGCAGATGGGGGGAGAGCAATCAGCCCCAGCATTTT.